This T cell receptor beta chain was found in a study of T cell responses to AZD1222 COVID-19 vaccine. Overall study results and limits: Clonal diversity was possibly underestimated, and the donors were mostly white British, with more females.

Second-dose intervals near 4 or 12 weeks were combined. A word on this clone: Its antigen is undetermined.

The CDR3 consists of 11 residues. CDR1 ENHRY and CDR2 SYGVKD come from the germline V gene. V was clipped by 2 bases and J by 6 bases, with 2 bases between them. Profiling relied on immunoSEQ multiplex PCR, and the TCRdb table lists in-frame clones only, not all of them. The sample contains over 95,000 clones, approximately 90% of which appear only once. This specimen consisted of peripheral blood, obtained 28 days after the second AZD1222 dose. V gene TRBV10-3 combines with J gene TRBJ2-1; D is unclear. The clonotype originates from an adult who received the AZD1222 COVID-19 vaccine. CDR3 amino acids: CAISEVNEQFF. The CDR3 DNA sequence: TGTGCCATCAGTGAGGTCAATGAGCAGTTCTTC.